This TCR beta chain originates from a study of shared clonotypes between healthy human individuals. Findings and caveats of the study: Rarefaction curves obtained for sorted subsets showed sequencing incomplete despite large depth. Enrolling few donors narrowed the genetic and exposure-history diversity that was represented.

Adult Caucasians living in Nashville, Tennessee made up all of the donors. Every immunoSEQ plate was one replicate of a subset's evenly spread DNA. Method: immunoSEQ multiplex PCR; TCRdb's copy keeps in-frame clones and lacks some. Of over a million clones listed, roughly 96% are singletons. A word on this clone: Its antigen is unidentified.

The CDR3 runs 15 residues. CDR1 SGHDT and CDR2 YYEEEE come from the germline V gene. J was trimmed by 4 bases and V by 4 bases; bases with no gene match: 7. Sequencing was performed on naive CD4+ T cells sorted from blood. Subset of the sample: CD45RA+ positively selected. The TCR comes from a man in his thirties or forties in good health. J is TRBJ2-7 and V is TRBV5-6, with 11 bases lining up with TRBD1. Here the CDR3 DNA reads TGTGCCAGCAGCCCAGGACAGGGGGCTGTTTACGAGCAGTACTTC. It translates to CASSPGQGAVYEQYF.